The 20 T cell receptor beta chains presented below share a single source sample, sequenced in a study of blood T cell repertoires in COVID-19. The table came from immunoSEQ multiplex PCR; TCRdb's copy has only in-frame clones and leaves some out. The table lists 350,000 to 450,000 clones, approximately 91% of them singletons, with about 0.86% in the top ten. The sample was PBMCs or T cells enriched from blood (not recorded which). The receptors stem from a woman between 40 and 55 years old who had been exposed to COVID-19.

The rearrangement uses TRBV11-3 and TRBJ1-1; D gene uncertain. Trimming left V 0 bases short and J 2 bases short, with 4 bases between. The V gene's germline CDR1 is SGHNT and CDR2 YENEEA. CDR3 length equals 13 residues. The CDR3 DNA follows: TGTGCCAGCAGCTTAGACCTAAACACTGAAGCTTTCTTT. This sequence encodes CASSLDLNTEAFF.

The rearrangement joins TRBV7-9 to TRBJ1-2, with D possibly TRBD1 on 5 matching bases. Germline V CDR1 and CDR2: SEHNR, FQNEAQ (reference sequence). The ends were cut back, 2 bases at V and 7 bases at J, with 11 bases in the middle. The CDR3 contains 13 residues. The CDR3 DNA reads as TGTGCCAGCAGCTTACGGCAGGGCCCTGGCTACACCTTC. Protein sequence: CASSLRQGPGYTF.

DNA for the CDR3: TGTGCCTGGAGTGTATCACGCAGGTTGAACACTGAAGCTTTCTTT. Amino acids: CAWSVSRRLNTEAFF. The chain joins TRBV30 to TRBJ1-1; the D is unclear. The CDR3 extends over 15 amino acids. Trimming removed 0 bases from V and 0 bases from J, with 11 bases in between. Germline-derived CDR1 and CDR2 are GTSNPN and SVGIG (reference sequence).

The CDR3 DNA reads TGTGCCAGCTGGGCGGGGGCATCGGGATACAATCAGCCCCAGCATTTT. This gives the protein CASWAGASGYNQPQHF. J is TRBJ1-5 and V is TRBV27; D might be TRBD1 (6 bases). The V and J ends lost 8 bases and 3 bases respectively, with 20 bases between them. Looked up from germline, CDR1 is MNHEY and CDR2 is SMNVEV (reference sequence). This CDR3 spans 16 amino acids.

The chain recombines TRBV19 with TRBJ1-2; D gene ambiguous. The CDR3 sequence is 13 residues long. The germline CDR1 and CDR2 sequences are LNHDA and SQIVND (reference sequence). Trimming cost V 7 bases and J 2 bases, with 11 bases left between them. The CDR3 sequence is CASTESANYGYTF. The CDR3 nucleotides are TGTGCCAGTACGGAGTCGGCGAACTATGGCTACACCTTC.

J is TRBJ1-1 and V is TRBV7-8; a weak D match, TRBD1 (5 bases). V was clipped by 7 bases and J by 2 bases, with 14 bases between them. Germline V gene data show CDR1 as SGHVS and CDR2 as FQNEAQ. CDR3 length: 14 amino acids. This chain's CDR3 is CASNTGTINTEAFF. In nucleotides, the CDR3 is TGTGCCAGCAACACCGGGACTATTAACACTGAAGCTTTCTTT.

The chain carries TRBV7-2 and TRBJ1-1; 7 bases line up with TRBD1. The V gene's germline CDR1 is SGHTA and CDR2 FQGNSA. V lost 5 bases and J lost 5; bases outside the gene matches: 14. The CDR3 sequence is 16 residues long. The DNA for the CDR3 is TGTGCCAGCAGCAGGCCGGGACAGTTAATTAGGACTGAAGCTTTCTTT. This encodes CASSRPGQLIRTEAFF. Full variable domain (rest looked up from reference TRBV7-2 and TRBJ1-1): GAGVSQSPSNKVTEKGKDVELRCDPISGHTALYWYRQSLGQGLEFLIYFQGNSAPDKSGLPSDRFSAERTGGSVSTLTIQRTQQEDSAVYLCASSRPGQLIRTEAFFGQGTRLTVV.

This clone was found once. This chain joins TRBV6-5 and TRBJ1-2, with TRBD1 identical over 8 bases. V dropped 6 bases and J dropped 8; count of bases not matched to a gene: 5. The germline V gene encodes CDR1 MNHEY and CDR2 SVGAGI. The CDR3 has 12 amino acids. The CDR3 reads CASSMTGEGYTF. The DNA for the CDR3 is TGTGCCAGCAGCATGACAGGGGAAGGCTACACCTTC.

The genes are TRBV6-6 and TRBJ2-7; perhaps TRBD1 as D (6 bases). The CDR3 runs 14 residues. Germline lookup yields CDR1 MNHNY and CDR2 SVGAGI (reference sequence). V was cut by 3 bases and J by 0 bases, with 9 bases left in between. CDR3 amino acids: CASSYRDTSYEQYF. DNA of the CDR3: TGTGCCAGCAGTTATCGGGACACCTCCTACGAGCAGTACTTC.

The V gene is TRBV21-1, the J gene TRBJ1-5; TRBD1, the D gene given by the table, was not confirmed from the DNA. TRBV21-1 is termed a pseudogene. The CDR3 consists of 16 residues. The CDR3 DNA reads as TGTGCCAGCAGCAACCCTACAGGGGTTCGCAATCAGCCCCAGCATTTT. Encoded protein: CASSNPTGVRNQPQHF.

The chain is built from TRBV19 and TRBJ1-5, with 8 bases fitting TRBD1. V dropped 3 bases and J dropped 2; count of bases not matched to a gene: 6. This CDR3 has 16 residues. The germline V gene has CDR1 LNHDA and CDR2 SQIVND (reference sequence). CDR3 loop: CASSMQGAPGNQPQHF. The CDR3, as DNA: TGTGCCAGTAGTATGCAGGGGGCTCCGGGCAATCAGCCCCAGCATTTT.

DNA for the CDR3: TGTGCCAGCAGTTTTGCCGACGGGGGGCCCTACAATGAGCAGTTCTTC. This encodes CASSFADGGPYNEQFF. The V and J genes are TRBV27 and TRBJ2-1; D is possibly TRBD2 (7 bases). Trimming shortened V by 3 bases and J by 2 bases, and 14 bases separated the two germline ends. The CDR3 runs to 16 residues. Germline loops: CDR1 MNHEY, CDR2 SMNVEV (reference sequence).

This clone was seen a few times. The chain links TRBV9 to TRBJ2-2; no reliable D call. CDR1 and CDR2 (germline): SGDLS, YYNGEE. Trimming cost V 0 bases and J 6 bases, with 6 bases left between them. CDR3 length: 13 residues. The CDR3 spells CASSVDFAGELFF. In DNA form, the CDR3 reads TGTGCCAGCAGCGTAGACTTCGCCGGGGAGCTGTTTTTT.

V gene TRBV6-4 combines with J gene TRBJ1-2; D gene uncertain. Germline V gene lookup returns CDR1 MRHNA and CDR2 SNTAGT. This CDR3 region has 15 residues. V was trimmed by 3 bases and J by 7 bases, leaving 18 bases between them. CDR3 in DNA: TGTGCCAGCAGTGAATTTGAGGGAGGGTATGGTGGCTACACCTTC. Amino acids: CASSEFEGGYGGYTF.

The rearrangement uses TRBV12-2 and TRBJ2-5; the table gives TRBD1 as D, unverified against the DNA. TRBV12-2 is reported as a pseudogene. This CDR3 is 16 amino acids long. CDR3 DNA sequence: TGTGCAAGTCGCTTAGGGGACAGGGGGCTGAGAGAGACCCAGTACTTC. Its translation: CASRLGDRGLRETQYF.

The chain carries TRBV7-9 and TRBJ1-1; D is unclear. Looked up from germline, CDR1 is SEHNR and CDR2 is FQNEAQ (reference sequence). This CDR3 is 12 amino acids long. V was cut by 5 bases and J by 1 base, with 5 bases left in between. The CDR3 sequence: CASSRGNTEAFF. The CDR3 DNA reads TGTGCCAGCAGCCGGGGGAACACTGAAGCTTTCTTT.

This clone was seen a single time. The chain couples TRBV19 to TRBJ2-1, with 9 bases that match TRBD1. Germline V gives CDR1 LNHDA, CDR2 SQIVND (reference sequence). This CDR3 comprises 17 residues. Germline trimming cut 4 bases from V and 1 base from J; bases unmatched to any gene: 8. The CDR3 DNA sequence: TGTGCCAGTAGTACCACCGCCGGGACAGGGTCCTACAATGAGCAGTTCTTC. This codes for CASSTTAGTGSYNEQFF.

This clone showed up just once. The chain links TRBV24-1 to TRBJ1-2; D uncertain. Germline assignment: CDR1 KGHDR and CDR2 SFDVKD. The CDR3 extends over 9 amino acids. The germline V and J ends were trimmed by 9 bases and 6 bases, with 4 bases remaining between them. The CDR3 coding sequence is TGTGCCACCGTCGATGGCTACACCTTC. Amino acid sequence: CATVDGYTF.

This chain links TRBV7-8 with TRBJ1-1; TRBD1 might be the D (6 bases). CDR1 is SGHVS, CDR2 FQNEAQ, per germline. The CDR3 length is 15 residues. V lost 5 bases and J 3 bases, leaving 16 bases between the germline ends. DNA for the CDR3: TGTGCCAGCAGCCCCTGGGCAGGGGCGCACACTGAAGCTTTCTTT. Its translation is CASSPWAGAHTEAFF.

This chain joins TRBV7-2 and TRBJ1-5; weak D call: TRBD1 (5 bases). The CDR3 length is 15 residues. Germline assignment: CDR1 SGHTA and CDR2 FQGNSA. Trimming cost V 4 bases and J 2 bases, with 12 bases left between them. The CDR3 protein is CASSSRGGGNQPQHF. CDR3 sequence (DNA): TGTGCCAGCAGCTCCCGGGGAGGGGGCAATCAGCCCCAGCATTTT.